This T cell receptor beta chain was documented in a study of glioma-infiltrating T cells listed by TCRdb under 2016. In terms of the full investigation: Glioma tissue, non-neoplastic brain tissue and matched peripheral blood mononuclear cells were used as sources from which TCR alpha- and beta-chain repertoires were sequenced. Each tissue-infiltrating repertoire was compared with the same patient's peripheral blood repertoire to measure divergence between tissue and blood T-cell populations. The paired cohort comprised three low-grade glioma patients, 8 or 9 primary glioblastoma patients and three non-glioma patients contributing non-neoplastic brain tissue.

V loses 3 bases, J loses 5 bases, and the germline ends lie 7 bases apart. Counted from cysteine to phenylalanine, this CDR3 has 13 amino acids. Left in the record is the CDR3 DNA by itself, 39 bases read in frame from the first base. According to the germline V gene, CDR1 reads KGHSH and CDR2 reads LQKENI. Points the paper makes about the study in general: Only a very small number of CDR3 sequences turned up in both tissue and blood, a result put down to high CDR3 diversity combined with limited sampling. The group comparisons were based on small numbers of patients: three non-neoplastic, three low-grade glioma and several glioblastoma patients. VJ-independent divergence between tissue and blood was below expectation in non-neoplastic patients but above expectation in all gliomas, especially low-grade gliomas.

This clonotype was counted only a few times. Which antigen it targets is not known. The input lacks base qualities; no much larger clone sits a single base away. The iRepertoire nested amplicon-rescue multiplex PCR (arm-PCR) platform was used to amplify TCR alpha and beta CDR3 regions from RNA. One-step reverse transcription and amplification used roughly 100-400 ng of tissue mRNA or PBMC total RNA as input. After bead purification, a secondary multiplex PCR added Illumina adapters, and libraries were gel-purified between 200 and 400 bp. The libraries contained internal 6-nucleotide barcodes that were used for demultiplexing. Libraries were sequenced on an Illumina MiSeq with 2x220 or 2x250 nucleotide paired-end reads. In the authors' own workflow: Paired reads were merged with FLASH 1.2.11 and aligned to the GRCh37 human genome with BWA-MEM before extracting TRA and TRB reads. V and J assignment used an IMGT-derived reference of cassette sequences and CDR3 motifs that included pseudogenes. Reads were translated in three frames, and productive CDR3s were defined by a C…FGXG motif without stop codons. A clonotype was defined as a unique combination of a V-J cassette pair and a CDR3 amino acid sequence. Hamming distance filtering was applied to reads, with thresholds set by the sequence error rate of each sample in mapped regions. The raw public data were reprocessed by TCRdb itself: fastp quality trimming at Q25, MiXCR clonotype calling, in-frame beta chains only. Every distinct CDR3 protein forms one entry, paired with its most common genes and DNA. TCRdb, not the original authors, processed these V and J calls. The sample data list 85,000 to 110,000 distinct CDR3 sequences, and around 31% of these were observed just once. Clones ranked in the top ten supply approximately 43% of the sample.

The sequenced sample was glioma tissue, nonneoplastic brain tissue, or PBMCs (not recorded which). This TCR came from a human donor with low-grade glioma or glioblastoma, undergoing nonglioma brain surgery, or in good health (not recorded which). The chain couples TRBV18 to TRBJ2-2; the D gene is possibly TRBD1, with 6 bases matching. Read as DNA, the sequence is TGTGCCAGCTCACCTGGACAGACCGGGGAGCTGTTTTTT. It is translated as CASSPGQTGELFF. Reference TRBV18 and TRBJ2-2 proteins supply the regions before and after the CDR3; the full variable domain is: NAGVMQNPRHLVRRRGQEARLRCSPMKGHSHVYWYRQLPEEGLKFMVYLQKENIIDESGMPKERFSAEFPKEGPSILRIQQVVRGDSAAYFCASSPGQTGELFFGEGSRLTVL.